This T cell receptor (beta chain) is from a study of response to subunit inactivated influenza vaccine. Study-wide findings and caveats: The authors suggested that few new T cells are recruited per seasonal influenza vaccination.

About this clonotype: No antigen is known for it.

This CDR3 is built from 15 residues. CDR1 is LGHNA and CDR2 is YSLEER in the germline V gene. Trimming cost V 0 bases and J 7 bases; bases outside gene matches: 8. A single record per CDR3 protein comes from TCRdb applying MiXCR to the RT-PCR reads. The repertoire holds 650,000 to 800,000 distinct CDR3 sequences, roughly 18% seen once, with approximately 10% in the top ten. The TCR originated in a man in his forties or fifties who received an inactivated influenza vaccine. The chain carries TRBV4-3 and TRBJ2-7; 8 bases line up with TRBD2. The material was PBMCs from blood, obtained roughly 5 days after vaccination. Here the CDR3 reads CASSQDLAGGLEQYF. The CDR3 coding sequence is TGCGCCAGCAGCCAAGATTTGGCGGGAGGTCTGGAGCAGTACTTC.